This T cell receptor (beta chain) was identified in a study of shared clonotypes between healthy human individuals. For this clone: As yet, its antigen is unknown.

Study outcomes and limitations: Several donors had 5% to 6.5% of their naive CD4 clonotypes in common.

Profiling relied on immunoSEQ multiplex PCR, and the TCRdb table lists in-frame clones only, not all of them. The sample gives some 650,000 clones, around 97% of which show up once; roughly 0.055% is in the top ten. The specimen sequenced was naive CD4+ T cells sorted from blood. The sample's subset: CD45RA+ positively selected. The receptor was derived from a woman in her twenties or thirties in good health.

CDR3 sequence: CASSVIQGADYGYTF. CDR3 nucleotides: TGTGCCAGTAGTGTAATACAGGGGGCGGACTATGGCTACACCTTC. The chain combines TRBV19 with TRBJ1-2; 9 bases map to TRBD1. V was pared by 5 bases and J by 3 bases, with 7 bases of the junction left unmatched. Per germline, CDR1 LNHDA and CDR2 SQIVND (reference sequence). This CDR3 contains 15 residues.